This entry lists 12 T cell receptor beta chains sequenced from one sample in a study of cytomegalovirus exposure and HLA in healthy donors. PCR was performed using 60 Vbeta and 13 Jbeta primers. Clones were sequenced by immunoSEQ multiplex PCR, and TCRdb holds only the in-frame ones, with some missing. In the table there are roughly 150,000 clones, around 80% of which are singletons. Sequencing was performed on PBMCs. The source of these receptors is a man in his forties in good health and CMV-seropositive.

As regards this clone: The same CDR3 can be traced to other DNA sequences in this sample. The chain recombines TRBV5-1 with TRBJ2-5; TRBD2 matches at 7 bases. Germline trimming cut 0 bases from V and 3 bases from J; bases unmatched to any gene: 2. CDR3 size: 14 residues. Germline loops: CDR1 SGHRS, CDR2 YFSETQ. CDR3 nucleotides: TGCGCCAGCAGCTTGGCGCGGGAGAAAGAGACCCAGTACTTC. Translating it yields CASSLAREKETQYF. The entire variable domain, with the rest obtained from reference TRBV5-1 and TRBJ2-5, is as follows: KAGVTQTPRYLIKTRGQQVTLSCSPISGHRSVSWYQQTPGQGLQFLFEYFSETQRNKGNFPGRFSGRQFSNSRSEMNVSTLELGDSALYLCASSLAREKETQYFGPGTRLLVL.

The chain combines TRBV15 with TRBJ2-1, with 10 bases that match TRBD2. CDR1 is LNHNV, CDR2 YYDKDF, per germline (reference sequence). J lost 8 bases, V lost 0 bases, and 4 bases had no gene match. The CDR3 covers 15 residues. The CDR3 region is CATSREASGSYEQFF. The CDR3 nucleotides are TGTGCCACCAGCAGAGAGGCTAGCGGGAGTTATGAGCAGTTCTTC.

The V call is TRBV18, the J call TRBJ2-5; 8 bases agree with TRBD2. CDR3 length: 15 amino acids. Germline assignment: CDR1 KGHSH and CDR2 LQKENI. The V segment lost 2 bases and the J segment 2 bases; nucleotides outside the gene matches: 4. CDR3 nucleotide sequence: TGTGCCAGCTCACCAGGTAGCGGGGTTCAAGAGACCCAGTACTTC. It codes for CASSPGSGVQETQYF. The full variable domain, rest sourced from reference TRBV18 and TRBJ2-5, is NAGVMQNPRHLVRRRGQEARLRCSPMKGHSHVYWYRQLPEEGLKFMVYLQKENIIDESGMPKERFSAEFPKEGPSILRIQQVVRGDSAAYFCASSPGSGVQETQYFGPGTRLLVL.

The chain has TRBV6-5 and TRBJ1-1, with a weak D call TRBD1 (5 bases). The CDR3 totals 13 residues. Deletions cut 11 bases from V and 1 base from J, with 14 bases between. Germline CDR1 reads MNHEY; CDR2 reads SVGAGI. CDR3 sequence reads: CAAVQTANTEAFF. Here the CDR3 DNA reads TGTGCCGCGGTTCAGACAGCGAACACTGAAGCTTTCTTT.

The J gene is TRBJ2-5, the V gene TRBV19, with D possibly being TRBD1 (5 bases). This CDR3 is built from 13 residues. The germline CDR1 and CDR2 sequences are LNHDA and SQIVND (reference sequence). Trimming removed 6 bases at V and 3 bases at J, with 11 bases between. The CDR3 reads CASRGTGEETQYF. In nucleotides, the CDR3 is TGTGCCAGTAGAGGTACAGGAGAAGAGACCCAGTACTTC.

This clone was seen once. This sequence joins TRBV27 and TRBJ1-5; 7 bases map to TRBD1. V shed 4 bases and J 4 bases; nucleotides not matched to a gene: 10. CDR1 MNHEY and CDR2 SMNVEV come from the germline V gene (reference sequence). The CDR3 is made up of 16 amino acids. Here the CDR3 DNA reads TGTGCCAGCAGTTATACTTGGGGACAGCAAAATCAGCCCCAGCATTTT. Its translation is CASSYTWGQQNQPQHF.

The chain has TRBV6-5 and TRBJ2-7, with 12 bases fitting TRBD1. Germline CDR1 MNHEY, CDR2 SVGAGI. The trim removed 1 base at V and 5 bases at J, leaving 6 bases unmatched. The CDR3 has 16 residues. The CDR3 is CASSYFGTGGRDEQYF. In DNA, the CDR3 is TGTGCCAGCAGTTACTTTGGGACAGGGGGCCGGGACGAGCAGTACTTC.

This chain joins TRBV9 and TRBJ1-3; D is ambiguous. CDR1 SGDLS and CDR2 YYNGEE come from the germline V gene. The V and J ends lost 0 bases and 4 bases respectively, with 5 bases between them. The CDR3 is 13 amino acids. This CDR3 is CASSVAPGNTIYF. The CDR3 DNA reads TGTGCCAGCAGCGTAGCCCCAGGAAACACCATATATTTT. Looking up the rest from reference TRBV9 and TRBJ1-3 gives the full variable domain: DSGVTQTPKHLITATGQRVTLRCSPRSGDLSVYWYQQSLDQGLQFLIQYYNGEERAKGNILERFSAQQFPDLHSELNLSSLELGDSALYFCASSVAPGNTIYFGEGSWLTVV.

The chain links TRBV5-8 to TRBJ1-5; D gene unclear. The V end lost 4 bases, the J end lost 11 bases, and 10 bases lay between the germline ends. The CDR3 extends over 11 amino acids. From germline, CDR1 is SGHTS and CDR2 YDEGEE. CDR3 residues: CASSLYTSQHF. The DNA of the CDR3 is TGTGCCAGCAGCCTTTATACTTCCCAGCATTTT.

The chain combines TRBV6-1 with TRBJ2-1; 8 positions match TRBD2. V gave up 4 bases and J gave up 3 bases; unmatched junction bases: 5. Germline loops: CDR1 MNHNS, CDR2 SASEGT. The CDR3 contains 15 residues. CDR3 protein: CASSVGRGGYNEQFF. The CDR3 region has the DNA TGTGCCAGCAGTGTCGGGAGGGGGGGCTACAATGAGCAGTTCTTC.

This clone was counted only a few times. The J gene is TRBJ1-3, the V gene TRBV19, with unresolved D. The CDR3 totals 15 residues. CDR1 LNHDA and CDR2 SQIVND come from the germline V gene (reference sequence). V lost 3 bases and J 2 bases, leaving 11 bases between the germline ends. The CDR3 sequence is CASSILGRTGNTIYF. CDR3 coding DNA: TGTGCCAGTAGTATTCTTGGGAGAACTGGAAACACCATATATTTT.

The J gene is TRBJ1-2, the V gene TRBV2; D remains ambiguous. The length of the CDR3 is 13 residues. Deletions cut 6 bases from V and 8 bases from J, with 16 bases between. Germline CDR1 SNHLY, CDR2 FYNNEI. The CDR3 loop reads CASRTQEASGYTF. The CDR3, as DNA: TGTGCCAGCAGAACACAAGAGGCTTCAGGCTACACCTTC.